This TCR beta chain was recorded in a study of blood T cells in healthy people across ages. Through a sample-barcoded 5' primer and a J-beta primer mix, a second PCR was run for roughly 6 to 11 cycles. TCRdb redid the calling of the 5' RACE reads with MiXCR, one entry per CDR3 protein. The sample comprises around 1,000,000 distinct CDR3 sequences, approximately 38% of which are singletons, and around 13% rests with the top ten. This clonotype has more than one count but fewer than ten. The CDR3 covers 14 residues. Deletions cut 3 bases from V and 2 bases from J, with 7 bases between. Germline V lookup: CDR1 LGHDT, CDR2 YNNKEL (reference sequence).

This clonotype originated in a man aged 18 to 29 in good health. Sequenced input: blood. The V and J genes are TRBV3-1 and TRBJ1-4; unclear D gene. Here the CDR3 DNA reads TGTGCCAGCAGCCACGCGGGGACTAATGAAAAACTGTTTTTT. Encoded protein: CASSHAGTNEKLFF.